This TCR beta chain was observed in a study of beta chain features in type 1 diabetes. Study details: Investigators examined around 98 million sorted cells across all samples. The study, taken as a whole, reports: Patients with type 1 diabetes showed fewer VDJ junction insertions and more deletions. All four CD4+ subsets from Type 1 diabetes patients carried moderately but significantly shorter TCRB CDR3s. PCR might pick shorter templates more often, in the same way for patients and controls.

As regards this clone: Antigen specificity is unknown.

All of the isolated RNA was reverse transcribed, so expressed TCRB transcripts were sequenced. The method was immunoSEQ multiplex PCR; TCRdb's version includes in-frame clones alone and lacks a portion of them. This table holds a few hundred thousand clones, around 20% found once. Trimming at V came to 4 bases and at J to 1 base, leaving 7 bases not matched to a gene. The CDR3 consists of 15 residues. Germline assignment: CDR1 SGHDT and CDR2 YYEEEE. In total, each donor contributed a single heparinised blood draw that averaged approximately 0.12 L. The clonotype was recovered from a woman in her 40s with type 1 diabetes. Input material: naive CD4+ T cells from blood. The V call is TRBV5-6, the J call TRBJ1-1, with 7 bases fitting TRBD1. DNA for the CDR3: TGTGCCAGCAGCCCGCTGGGACAGTCGAACACTGAAGCTTTCTTT. Its protein is CASSPLGQSNTEAFF. Based on the CDR3 plus reference TRBV5-6 and TRBJ1-1, the full variable domain is DAGVTQSPTHLIKTRGQQVTLRCSPKSGHDTVSWYQQALGQGPQFIFQYYEEEERQRGNFPDRFSGHQFPNYSSELNVNALLLGDSALYLCASSPLGQSNTEAFFGQGTRLTVV.